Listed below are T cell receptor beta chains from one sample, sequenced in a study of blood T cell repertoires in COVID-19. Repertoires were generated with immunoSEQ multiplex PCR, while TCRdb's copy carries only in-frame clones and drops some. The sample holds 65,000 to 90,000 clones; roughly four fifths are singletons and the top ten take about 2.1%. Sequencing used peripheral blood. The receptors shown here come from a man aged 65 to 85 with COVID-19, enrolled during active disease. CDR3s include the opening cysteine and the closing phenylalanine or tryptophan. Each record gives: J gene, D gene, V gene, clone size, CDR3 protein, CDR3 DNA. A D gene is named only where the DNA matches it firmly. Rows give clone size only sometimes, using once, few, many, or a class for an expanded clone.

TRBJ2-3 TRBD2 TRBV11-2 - CASSFQRLAGTDTQYF TGTGCCAGCAGCTTCCAAAGACTAGCGGGTACAGATACGCAGTATTTT
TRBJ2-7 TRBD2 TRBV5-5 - CASSSLAGVSYEQYF TGTGCCAGCAGCTCACTAGCGGGAGTCTCCTACGAGCAGTACTTC
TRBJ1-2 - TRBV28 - CASSLSPGSPRVEDGYTF TGTGCCAGCAGTCTCTCCCCCGGGAGCCCTCGGGTTGAGGATGGCTACACCTTC
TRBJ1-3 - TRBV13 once CASSSPGLSSGNTIYF TGTGCCAGCAGCTCTCCGGGACTGAGCTCTGGAAACACCATATATTTT
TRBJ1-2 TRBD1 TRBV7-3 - CASSSQPLGQLNYGYTF TGTGCCAGCAGCTCACAACCCTTGGGACAGTTAAACTATGGCTACACCTTC
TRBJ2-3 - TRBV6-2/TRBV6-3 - CASSYRPVNTQYF TGTGCCAGCAGTTACCGCCCGGTTAACACGCAGTATTTT
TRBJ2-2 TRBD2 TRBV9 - CASTASGSDTGELFF TGTGCCAGCACAGCTAGCGGGAGCGATACCGGGGAGCTGTTTTTT
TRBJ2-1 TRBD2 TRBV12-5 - CASGAAGDPYNEQFF TGTGCTAGTGGGGCAGCGGGAGATCCCTACAATGAGCAGTTCTTC
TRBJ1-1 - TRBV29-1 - CSGSGGWGMNTEAFF TGCAGCGGGTCCGGGGGATGGGGAATGAACACTGAAGCTTTCTTT
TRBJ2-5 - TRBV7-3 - CASSLMGQPQETQYF TGTGCCAGCAGCTTAATGGGGCAACCCCAAGAGACCCAGTACTTC
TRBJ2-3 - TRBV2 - CASTPTVSITDTQYF TGTGCCAGCACCCCGACAGTCTCAATCACAGATACGCAGTATTTT
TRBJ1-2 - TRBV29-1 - CSVETRQARIEGYTF TGCAGCGTTGAAACAAGACAGGCCCGCATTGAGGGCTACACCTTC
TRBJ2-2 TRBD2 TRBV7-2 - CASSLVAGGTGELFF TGTGCCAGCAGCTTAGTAGCGGGAGGAACCGGGGAGCTGTTTTTT
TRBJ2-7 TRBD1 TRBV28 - CASMRDRDSYEQYF TGTGCCAGCATGCGAGACAGGGACTCCTACGAGCAGTACTTC
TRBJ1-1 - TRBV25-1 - CASRWGGGAEAFF TGTGCCAGCAGGTGGGGGGGCGGCGCTGAAGCTTTCTTT
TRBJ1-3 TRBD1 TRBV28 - CASRRDSSSGNTIYF TGTGCCAGCAGGAGGGACAGTTCCTCTGGAAACACCATATATTTT
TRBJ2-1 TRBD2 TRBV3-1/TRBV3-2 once CASSQDSMTSGNEQFF TGTGCCAGCAGCCAAGATAGTATGACTAGCGGAAATGAGCAGTTCTTC
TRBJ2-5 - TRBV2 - CASSEWVGGSETQYF TGTGCCAGCAGCGAATGGGTAGGGGGTTCGGAGACCCAGTACTTC
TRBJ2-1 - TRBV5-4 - CASSLGGGKAVDEQFF TGTGCCAGCAGCTTGGGCGGCGGAAAAGCGGTGGATGAGCAGTTCTTC
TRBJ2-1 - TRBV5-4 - CASSLGPLTVSYNEQFF TGTGCCAGCAGCTTGGGTCCGTTGACTGTCTCCTACAATGAGCAGTTCTTC
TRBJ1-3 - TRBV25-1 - CASRAGGEQQTIYF TGTGCCAGCAGGGCCGGGGGGGAGCAACAGACCATATATTTT
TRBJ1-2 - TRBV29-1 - CSVAPRGSAYGYTF TGCAGCGTTGCCCCCCGGGGATCTGCCTATGGCTACACCTTC